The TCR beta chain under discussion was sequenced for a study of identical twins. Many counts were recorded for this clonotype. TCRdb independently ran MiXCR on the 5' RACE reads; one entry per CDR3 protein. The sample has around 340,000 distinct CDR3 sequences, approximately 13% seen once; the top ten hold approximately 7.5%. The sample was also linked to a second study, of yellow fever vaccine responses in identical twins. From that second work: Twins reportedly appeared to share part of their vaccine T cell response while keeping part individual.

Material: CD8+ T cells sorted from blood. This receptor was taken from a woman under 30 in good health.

CDR3 amino acids: CASSSGTSYEQYF. The DNA of the CDR3 is TGTGCCAGCAGCTCCGGGACAAGCTACGAGCAGTACTTC. The chain has TRBV7-9 and TRBJ2-7; the D gene is possibly TRBD1 (6 bases). The CDR3 runs 13 residues. Trimming shortened V by 4 bases and J by 3 bases, and 10 bases separated the two germline ends. The germline V gene encodes CDR1 SEHNR and CDR2 FQNEAQ (reference sequence). The full variable domain, completed using reference TRBV7-9 and TRBJ2-7, is DTGVSQNPRHKITKRGQNVTFRCDPISEHNRLYWYRQTLGQGPEFLTYFQNEAQLEKSRLLSDRFSAERPKGSFSTLEIQRTEQGDSAMYLCASSSGTSYEQYFGPGTRLTVT.